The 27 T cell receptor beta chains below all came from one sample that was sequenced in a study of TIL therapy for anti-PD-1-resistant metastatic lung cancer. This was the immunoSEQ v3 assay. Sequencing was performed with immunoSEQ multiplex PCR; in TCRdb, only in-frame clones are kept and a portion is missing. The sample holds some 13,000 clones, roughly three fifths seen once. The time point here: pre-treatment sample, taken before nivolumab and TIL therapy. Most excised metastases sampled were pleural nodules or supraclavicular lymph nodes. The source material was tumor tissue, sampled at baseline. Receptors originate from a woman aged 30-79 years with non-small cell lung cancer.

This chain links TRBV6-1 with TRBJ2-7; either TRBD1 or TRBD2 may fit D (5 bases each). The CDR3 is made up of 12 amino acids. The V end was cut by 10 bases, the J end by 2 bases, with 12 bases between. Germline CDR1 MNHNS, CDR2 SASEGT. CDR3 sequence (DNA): TGTGCCACCCGGGACGAAACCTACGAGCAGTACTTC. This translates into CATRDETYEQYF.

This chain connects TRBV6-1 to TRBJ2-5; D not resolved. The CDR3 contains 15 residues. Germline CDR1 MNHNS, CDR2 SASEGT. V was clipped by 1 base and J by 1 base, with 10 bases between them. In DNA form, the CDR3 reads TGTGCCAGCAGTGAAGGGGAAGCCAGCCAAGAGACCCAGTACTTC. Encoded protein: CASSEGEASQETQYF.

The CDR3 nucleotides are TGTGCCAGCAGCCCGGGGGACAGGGCTAGTGGCTACACCTTC. It encodes CASSPGDRASGYTF. The V and J genes are TRBV6-5 and TRBJ1-2; 9 positions match TRBD1. J was trimmed by 7 bases and V by 6 bases; bases with no gene match: 9. This CDR3 contains 14 residues. Germline V gives CDR1 MNHEY, CDR2 SVGAGI.

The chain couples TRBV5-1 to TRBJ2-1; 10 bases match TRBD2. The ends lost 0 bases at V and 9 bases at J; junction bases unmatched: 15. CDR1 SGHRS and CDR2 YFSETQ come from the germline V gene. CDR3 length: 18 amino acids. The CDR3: CASSLGSGRATGSPEQFF. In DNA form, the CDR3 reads TGCGCCAGCAGCTTGGGAAGCGGGAGGGCCACCGGGTCGCCTGAGCAGTTCTTC. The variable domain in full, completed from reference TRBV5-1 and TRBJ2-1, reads KAGVTQTPRYLIKTRGQQVTLSCSPISGHRSVSWYQQTPGQGLQFLFEYFSETQRNKGNFPGRFSGRQFSNSRSEMNVSTLELGDSALYLCASSLGSGRATGSPEQFFGPGTRLTVL.

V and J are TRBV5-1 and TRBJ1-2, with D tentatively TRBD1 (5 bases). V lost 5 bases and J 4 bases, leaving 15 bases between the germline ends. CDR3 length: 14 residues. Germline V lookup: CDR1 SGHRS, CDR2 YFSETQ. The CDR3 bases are TGCGCCAGCAGATCCTCAGGACATATCTATGGCTACACCTTC. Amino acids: CASRSSGHIYGYTF. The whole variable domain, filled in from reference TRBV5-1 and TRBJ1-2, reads KAGVTQTPRYLIKTRGQQVTLSCSPISGHRSVSWYQQTPGQGLQFLFEYFSETQRNKGNFPGRFSGRQFSNSRSEMNVSTLELGDSALYLCASRSSGHIYGYTFGSGTRLTVV.

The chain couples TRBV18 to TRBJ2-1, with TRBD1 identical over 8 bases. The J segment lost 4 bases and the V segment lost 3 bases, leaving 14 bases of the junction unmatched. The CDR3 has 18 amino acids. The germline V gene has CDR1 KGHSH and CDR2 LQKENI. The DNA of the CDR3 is TGTGCCAGCTCACCGAATCAGCAGGGGGCTTTAGAGTACAATGAGCAGTTCTTC. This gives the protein CASSPNQQGALEYNEQFF. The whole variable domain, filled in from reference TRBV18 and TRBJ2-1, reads NAGVMQNPRHLVRRRGQEARLRCSPMKGHSHVYWYRQLPEEGLKFMVYLQKENIIDESGMPKERFSAEFPKEGPSILRIQQVVRGDSAAYFCASSPNQQGALEYNEQFFGPGTRLTVL.

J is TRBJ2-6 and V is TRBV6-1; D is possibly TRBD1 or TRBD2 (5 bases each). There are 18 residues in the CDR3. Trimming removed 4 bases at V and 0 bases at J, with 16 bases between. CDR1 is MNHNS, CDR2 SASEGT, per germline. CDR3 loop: CASSAHRDAGSGANVLTF. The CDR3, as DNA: TGTGCCAGCAGTGCACACCGGGACGCAGGCTCTGGGGCCAACGTCCTGACTTTC.

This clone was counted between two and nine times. DNA of the CDR3: TGTGCCAGCAGTGAGGGACAGGACCTCTTTGGCTACACCTTC. Its protein is CASSEGQDLFGYTF. The chain joins TRBV2 to TRBJ1-2; 8 nucleotides match TRBD1. CDR1 is SNHLY and CDR2 is FYNNEI in the germline V gene. CDR3 length: 14 residues. V lost 3 bases to trimming and J lost 7 bases; unmatched junction nucleotides: 7.

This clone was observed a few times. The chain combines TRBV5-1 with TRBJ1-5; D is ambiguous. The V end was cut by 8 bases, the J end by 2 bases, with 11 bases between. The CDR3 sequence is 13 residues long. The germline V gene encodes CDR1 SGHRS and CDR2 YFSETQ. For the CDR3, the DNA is TGCGCCAGACGAAGGCTTGGCAATCAGCCCCAGCATTTT. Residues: CARRRLGNQPQHF.

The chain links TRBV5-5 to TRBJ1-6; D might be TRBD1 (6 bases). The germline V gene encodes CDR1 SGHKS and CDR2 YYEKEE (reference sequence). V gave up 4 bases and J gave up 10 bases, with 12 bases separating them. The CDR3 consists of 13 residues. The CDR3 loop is CASSTSGESPLHF. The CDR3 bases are TGTGCCAGCAGCACGTCAGGGGAATCACCCCTCCACTTT.

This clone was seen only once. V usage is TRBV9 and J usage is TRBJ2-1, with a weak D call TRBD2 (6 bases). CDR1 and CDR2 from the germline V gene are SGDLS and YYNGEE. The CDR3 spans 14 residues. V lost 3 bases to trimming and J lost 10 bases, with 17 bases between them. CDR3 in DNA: TGTGCCAGCAGCGATGGGCCTAGCGATGGCGAGCAGTTCTTC. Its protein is CASSDGPSDGEQFF.

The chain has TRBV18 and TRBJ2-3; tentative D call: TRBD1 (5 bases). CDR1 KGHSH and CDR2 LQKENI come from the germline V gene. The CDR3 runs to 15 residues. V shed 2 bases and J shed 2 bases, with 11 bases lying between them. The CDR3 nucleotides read TGTGCCAGCTCACCATCCCGACAGAACACAGATACGCAGTATTTT. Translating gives CASSPSRQNTDTQYF.

CDR3 loop: CASSFGGDTGELFF. The CDR3 nucleotides read TGCGCCAGCAGCTTCGGCGGAGACACCGGGGAGCTGTTTTTT. The genes are TRBV5-1 and TRBJ2-2; unclear D gene. V lost 2 bases and J lost 3, with 8 bases in between. The germline V gene encodes CDR1 SGHRS and CDR2 YFSETQ. There are 14 residues in the CDR3.

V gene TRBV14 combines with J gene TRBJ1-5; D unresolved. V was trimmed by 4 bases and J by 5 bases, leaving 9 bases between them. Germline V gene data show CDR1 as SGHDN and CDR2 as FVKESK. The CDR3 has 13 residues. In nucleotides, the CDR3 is TGTGCCAGCAGCCCCGATATGTATCAGCCCCAGCATTTT. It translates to CASSPDMYQPQHF.

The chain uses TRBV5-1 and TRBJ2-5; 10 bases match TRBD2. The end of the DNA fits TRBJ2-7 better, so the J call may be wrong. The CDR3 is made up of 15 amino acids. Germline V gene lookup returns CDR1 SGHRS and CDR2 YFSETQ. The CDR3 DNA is TGCGCCAGCAGCTACCTAGCGGGAGCTAGGTACGAGCAGTACTTC. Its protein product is CASSYLAGARYEQYF.

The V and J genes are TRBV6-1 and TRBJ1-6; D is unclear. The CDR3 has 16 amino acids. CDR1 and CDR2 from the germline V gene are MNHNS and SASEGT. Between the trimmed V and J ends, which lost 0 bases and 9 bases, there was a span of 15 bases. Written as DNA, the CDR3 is TGTGCCAGCAGTGAAGCGCTTCCAGCCCGAAGTTCACCCCTCCACTTT. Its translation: CASSEALPARSSPLHF.

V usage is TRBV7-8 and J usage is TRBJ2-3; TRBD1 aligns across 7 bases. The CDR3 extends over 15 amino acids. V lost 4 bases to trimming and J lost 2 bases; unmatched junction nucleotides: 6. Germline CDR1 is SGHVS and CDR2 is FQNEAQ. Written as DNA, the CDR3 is TGTGCCAGCAGCTCCACAGGGGCCGACACAGATACGCAGTATTTT. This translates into CASSSTGADTDTQYF.

The CDR3 is CASSIRDRGSVAKNIQYF. The CDR3 DNA follows: TGTGCCAGTAGTATCCGGGACAGGGGATCGGTGGCCAAAAACATTCAGTACTTC. The genes are TRBV19 and TRBJ2-4; 10 nucleotides agree with TRBD1. Trimming cost V 3 bases and J 1 base; bases outside gene matches: 9. CDR3 length equals 18 residues. Germline-derived CDR1 and CDR2 are LNHDA and SQIVND (reference sequence).

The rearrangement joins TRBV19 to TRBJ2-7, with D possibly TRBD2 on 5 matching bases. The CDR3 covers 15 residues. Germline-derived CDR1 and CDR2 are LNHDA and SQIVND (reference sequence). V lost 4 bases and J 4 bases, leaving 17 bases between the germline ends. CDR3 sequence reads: CASSTPRSERYEQYF. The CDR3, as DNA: TGTGCCAGTAGTACCCCCCGTTCAGAGCGGTACGAGCAGTACTTC. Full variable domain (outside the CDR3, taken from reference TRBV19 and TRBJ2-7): DGGITQSPKYLFRKEGQNVTLSCEQNLNHDAMYWYRQDPGQGLRLIYYSQIVNDFQKGDIAEGYSVSREKKESFPLTVTSAQKNPTAFYLCASSTPRSERYEQYFGPGTRLTVT.

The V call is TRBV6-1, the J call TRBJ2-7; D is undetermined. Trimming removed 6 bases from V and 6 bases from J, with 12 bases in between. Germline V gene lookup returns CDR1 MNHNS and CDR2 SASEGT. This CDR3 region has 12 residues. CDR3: CASSLELREQYF. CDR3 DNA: TGTGCCAGCAGCCTAGAGCTTCGCGAGCAGTACTTC.

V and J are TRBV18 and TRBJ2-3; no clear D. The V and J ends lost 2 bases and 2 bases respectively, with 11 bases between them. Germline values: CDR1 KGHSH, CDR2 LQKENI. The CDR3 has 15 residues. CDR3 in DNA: TGTGCCAGCTCACCATCAAGGCAACACACAGATACGCAGTATTTT. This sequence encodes CASSPSRQHTDTQYF.

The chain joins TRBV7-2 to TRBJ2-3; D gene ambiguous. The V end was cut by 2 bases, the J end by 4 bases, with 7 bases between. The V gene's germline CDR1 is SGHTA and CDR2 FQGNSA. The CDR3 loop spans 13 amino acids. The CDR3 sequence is CASSLPVSDTQYF. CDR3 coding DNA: TGTGCCAGCAGCTTACCGGTATCAGATACGCAGTATTTT.

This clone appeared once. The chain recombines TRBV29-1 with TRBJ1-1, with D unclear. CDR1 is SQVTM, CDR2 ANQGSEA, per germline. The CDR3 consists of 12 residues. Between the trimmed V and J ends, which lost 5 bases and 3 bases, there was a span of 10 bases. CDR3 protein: CSVFGRDTEAFF. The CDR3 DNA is TGCAGCGTTTTCGGACGGGACACTGAAGCTTTCTTT.

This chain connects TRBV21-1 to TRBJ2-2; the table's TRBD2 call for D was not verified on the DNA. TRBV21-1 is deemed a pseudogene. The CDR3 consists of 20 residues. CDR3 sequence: CASSKVHTGTSGPNTGELFF. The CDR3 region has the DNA TGTGCCAGCAGCAAGGTGCACACCGGGACTAGCGGCCCGAACACCGGGGAGCTGTTTTTT.

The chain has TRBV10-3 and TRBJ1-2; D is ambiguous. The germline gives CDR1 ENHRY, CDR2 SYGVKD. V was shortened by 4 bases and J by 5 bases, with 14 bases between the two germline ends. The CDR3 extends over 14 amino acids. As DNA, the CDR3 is TGTGCCATCAGTGCAGATCTTGTGGGATATGGCTACACCTTC. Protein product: CAISADLVGYGYTF.

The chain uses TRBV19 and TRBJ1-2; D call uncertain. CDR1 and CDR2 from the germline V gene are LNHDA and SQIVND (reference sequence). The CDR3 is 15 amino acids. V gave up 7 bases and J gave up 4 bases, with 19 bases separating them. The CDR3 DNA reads TGTGCCAGTACCGGGTCACTAGCAAACTCCTATGGCTACACCTTC. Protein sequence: CASTGSLANSYGYTF.

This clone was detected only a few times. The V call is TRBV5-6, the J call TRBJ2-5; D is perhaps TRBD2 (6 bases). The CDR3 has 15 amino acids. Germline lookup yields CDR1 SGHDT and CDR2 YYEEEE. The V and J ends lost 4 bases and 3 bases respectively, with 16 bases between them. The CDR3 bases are TGTGCCAGCAGCCAAGCACGGACTACGAAAGAGACCCAGTACTTC. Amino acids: CASSQARTTKETQYF.